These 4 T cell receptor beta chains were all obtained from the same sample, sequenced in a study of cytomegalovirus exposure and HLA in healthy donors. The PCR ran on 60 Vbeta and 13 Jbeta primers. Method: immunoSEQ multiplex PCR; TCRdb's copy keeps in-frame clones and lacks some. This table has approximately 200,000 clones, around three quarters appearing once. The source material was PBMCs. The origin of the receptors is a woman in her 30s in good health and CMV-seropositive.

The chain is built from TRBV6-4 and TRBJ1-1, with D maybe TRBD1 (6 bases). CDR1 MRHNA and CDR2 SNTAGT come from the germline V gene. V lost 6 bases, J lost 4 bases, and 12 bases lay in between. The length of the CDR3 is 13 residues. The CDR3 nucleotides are TGTGCCAGCAGCAGGACAGAGGGCACTGAAGCTTTCTTT. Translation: CASSRTEGTEAFF.

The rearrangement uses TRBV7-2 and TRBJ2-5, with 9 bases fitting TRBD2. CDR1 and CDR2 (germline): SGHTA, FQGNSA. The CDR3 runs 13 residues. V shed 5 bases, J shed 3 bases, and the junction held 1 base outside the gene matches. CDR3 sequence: CASSRLAEETQYF. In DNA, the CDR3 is TGTGCCAGCAGCCGACTAGCGGAAGAGACCCAGTACTTC.

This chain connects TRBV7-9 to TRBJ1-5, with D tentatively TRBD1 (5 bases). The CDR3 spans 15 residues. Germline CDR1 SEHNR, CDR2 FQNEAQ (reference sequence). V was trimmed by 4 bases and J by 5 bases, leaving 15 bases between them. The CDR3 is CASSSWRGGDQPQHF. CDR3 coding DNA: TGTGCCAGCAGCTCCTGGCGGGGGGGGGATCAGCCCCAGCATTTT.

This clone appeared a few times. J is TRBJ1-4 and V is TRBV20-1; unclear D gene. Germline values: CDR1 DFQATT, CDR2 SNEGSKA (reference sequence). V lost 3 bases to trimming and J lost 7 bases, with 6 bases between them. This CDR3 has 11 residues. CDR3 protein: CSASLREKLFF. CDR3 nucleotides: TGCAGTGCTAGTCTACGTGAAAAACTGTTTTTT.